This T cell receptor beta chain was obtained from a study of T cells after yellow fever vaccination. Findings and caveats of the study: Clonotypes appearing in both CD4 and CD8 compartments existed, and their share was small. On re-exposure, the response was weaker but peaked faster, at day 5 versus 15.

CDR3 length: 15 amino acids. CDR1 is SGDLS and CDR2 is YYNGEE in the germline V gene. Trimming took 4 bases from V and 0 from J, leaving 13 bases between them. TCRdb re-derived calls from the 5' RACE reads in MiXCR, one entry per CDR3 protein. This table has 200,000 to 300,000 distinct CDR3 sequences, roughly 6.2% appearing once. As regards this clonotype: Antigen unknown.

The sample in question was CD4+ T cells sorted from PBMCs, obtained on the day of the yellow fever booster vaccination. The chain employs TRBV9 and TRBJ1-1; D might be TRBD1 (6 bases). This clonotype was obtained from a young man who received the YFV17D yellow fever vaccine. DNA for the CDR3: TGTGCCAGCAGCCCTAGGACAGCGATGAACACTGAAGCTTTCTTT. Translated, it gives CASSPRTAMNTEAFF.